These T cell receptor beta chains were read from a single sample in a study of T cells in Graves' hyperthyroidism and ophthalmopathy. Each CDR3 protein is one row after TCRdb ran MiXCR on the multiplex PCR reads. This table holds hundreds of thousands of distinct CDR3 sequences, approximately 16% found once. Sequencing was carried out using blood. These receptors all stem from a woman in her 40s with Graves' ophthalmopathy. Both conserved end residues are part of each CDR3. A D gene is named only where the DNA matches it firmly. A row's size may be missing; if present it is once, few, many or a size class.

>TRBJ2-2|TRBD2|-|TRBV5-1
CASRLGGSHNTGELFF
TGCGCCAGCAGATTGGGCGGGAGCCATAACACCGGGGAGCTGTTTTTT
>TRBJ2-2|-|few|TRBV12-3/TRBV12-4
CASSLYSGQSTGELFF
TGTGCCAGCAGTTTATATAGCGGACAGTCGACCGGGGAGCTGTTTTTT
>TRBJ1-3|-|many|TRBV27
CASSLSPGNTIYF
TGTGCCAGCAGTTTATCCCCTGGAAACACCATATATTTT
>TRBJ1-5|TRBD1|many|TRBV19
CASSSGQADQPQHF
TGTGCCAGTAGTAGTGGACAGGCGGATCAGCCCCAGCATTTT
>TRBJ2-1|-|many|TRBV6-1
CASRERASSYNEQFF
TGTGCCAGCAGAGAGCGGGCGAGCTCCTACAATGAGCAGTTCTTC
>TRBJ2-7|-|many|TRBV5-1
CASSWTGTPTYEQYF
TGCGCCAGCAGCTGGACCGGGACACCAACCTACGAGCAGTACTTC
>TRBJ2-5|TRBD2|many|TRBV5-1
CASSFGQLAGEETQYF
TGCGCCAGCAGCTTTGGTCAACTAGCGGGAGAAGAGACCCAGTACTTC
>TRBJ2-4|-|few|TRBV6-2/TRBV6-3
CAGPGELAKNIQYF
TGTGCCGGCCCCGGGGAGTTAGCCAAAAACATTCAGTACTTC
>TRBJ1-4|-|many|TRBV6-2/TRBV6-3
CASSSPSGRAAKLFF
TGTGCCAGCAGTTCCCCGTCCGGCAGGGCGGCAAAACTGTTTTTT
>TRBJ2-6|-|many|TRBV7-6
CASSLTPARVQAALAGANVLTF
TGTGCCAGCAGCTTAACCCCGGCTAGAGTACAGGCCGCTCTAGCCGGGGCCAACGTCCTGACTTTC
>TRBJ1-1|-|many|TRBV5-6
CASRSGPLNTEAFF
TGTGCCAGCAGATCCGGGCCATTGAACACTGAAGCTTTCTTT
>TRBJ2-1|TRBD2|few|TRBV12-3/TRBV12-4
CASSAGGWTNEQFF
TGTGCCAGCAGTGCCGGGGGGTGGACCAATGAGCAGTTCTTC
>TRBJ2-1|TRBD2|-|TRBV6-1
CASSLRPGGGEQFF
TGTGCCAGCAGTCTCCGTCCGGGGGGGGGTGAGCAGTTCTTC
>TRBJ2-4|-|-|TRBV6-2/TRBV6-3
CASSTGSISGNIQYF
TGTGCCAGCAGTACCGGGTCCATTAGTGGAAACATTCAGTACTTC
>TRBJ2-5|-|few|TRBV5-1
CASSLVPSAQETQYF
TGCGCCAGCAGCTTGGTGCCTAGCGCGCAAGAGACCCAGTACTTC
>TRBJ2-1|TRBD1|many|TRBV5-1
CASSGGTGNYNEQFF
TGCGCCAGCAGCGGCGGGACAGGGAATTACAATGAGCAGTTCTTC
>TRBJ2-1|TRBD1|few|TRBV11-2
CASSLPRDRVNEQFF
TGTGCCAGCAGCCTTCCCCGGGACAGGGTGAATGAGCAGTTCTTC
>TRBJ1-4|TRBD1|many|TRBV12-3/TRBV12-4
CASSRDSPGEKLFF
TGTGCCAGCAGCAGGGACAGCCCAGGGGAAAAACTGTTTTTT
>TRBJ1-1|-|many|TRBV5-1
CASSLVPGSNTEAFF
TGCGCCAGCAGCTTGGTTCCAGGATCGAACACTGAAGCTTTCTTT
>TRBJ1-3|TRBD1|many|TRBV6-1
CASSAQGRISGNTIYF
TGTGCCAGCAGTGCACAGGGGCGGATCTCTGGAAACACCATATATTTT
>TRBJ1-5|-|many|TRBV27
CASRKAGQPNQPQHF
TGTGCCAGCAGAAAGGCAGGGCAGCCTAATCAGCCCCAGCATTTT
>TRBJ1-4|-|few|TRBV27
CASSRTRNEKLFF
TGTGCCAGCAGCCGGACAAGGAATGAAAAACTGTTTTTT
>TRBJ2-1|-|many|TRBV28
CASSAPGLEFF
TGTGCCAGCAGCGCCCCGGGACTCGAGTTCTTC
>TRBJ2-1|TRBD2|few|TRBV9
CASSVVAGGNNEQFF
TGTGCCAGCAGCGTAGTAGCGGGGGGGAACAATGAGCAGTTCTTC
>TRBJ1-4|TRBD1|many|TRBV3-1
CASSQPDRAGEKLFF
TGTGCCAGCAGCCAACCTGACAGGGCTGGTGAAAAACTGTTTTTT
>TRBJ2-7|TRBD2|many|TRBV20-1
CSARGLAGSPYEQYF
TGCAGTGCTAGGGGACTAGCGGGTTCCCCCTACGAGCAGTACTTC
>TRBJ2-3|-|-|TRBV11-1
CASSLWSSGSEDTQYF
TGTGCCAGCAGCTTATGGTCCTCCGGGTCAGAGGATACGCAGTATTTT
>TRBJ1-1|TRBD1|many|TRBV20-1
CSARVQGSTEAFF
TGCAGTGCTAGAGTACAGGGGAGCACTGAAGCTTTCTTT
>TRBJ1-2|TRBD1|few|TRBV5-5
CASSLRDRAGQGLNYGYTF
TGTGCCAGCAGCCTACGGGACAGGGCTGGCCAGGGCCTAAACTATGGCTACACCTTC
>TRBJ1-1|-|-|TRBV2
CASSEVQGITEAFF
TGTGCCAGCAGTGAAGTCCAGGGGATCACTGAAGCTTTCTTT
>TRBJ2-3|-|many|TRBV11-2
CASSLGGDSRSTDTQYF
TGTGCCAGCAGCTTAGGCGGGGACTCTCGTAGCACAGATACGCAGTATTTT
>TRBJ1-2|TRBD1|many|TRBV3-1
CASSQEGRRGHRYGYTF
TGTGCCAGCAGCCAAGAAGGCCGCAGGGGGCATCGCTATGGCTACACCTTC
>TRBJ2-5|TRBD2|few|TRBV7-6
CASSLASGSSETQYF
TGTGCCAGCAGCTTAGCAAGCGGGAGTTCAGAGACCCAGTACTTC
>TRBJ2-5|-|-|TRBV25-1
CASRPFGSGQETQYF
TGTGCCAGCAGGCCTTTCGGTAGCGGACAAGAGACCCAGTACTTC
>TRBJ2-3|-|many|TRBV12-3/TRBV12-4
CASKRVGTDTQYF
TGTGCCAGCAAACGTGTTGGCACAGATACGCAGTATTTT
>TRBJ1-2|-|many|TRBV3-1
CASSHTRDKFYTF
TGTGCCAGCAGCCATACACGGGACAAATTCTACACCTTC
>TRBJ2-2|TRBD1|-|TRBV12-3/TRBV12-4
CASSFGTGMTGELFF
TGTGCCAGCAGTTTTGGGACAGGGATGACCGGGGAGCTGTTTTTT
>TRBJ1-4|-|-|TRBV7-9
CASSLEYSPREKLFF
TGTGCCAGCAGCCTAGAGTACAGTCCTCGTGAAAAACTGTTTTTT
>TRBJ2-5|TRBD1|many|TRBV2
CASSRNSDRGKTQYF
TGTGCCAGCAGCAGAAACTCGGACAGGGGAAAGACCCAGTACTTC
>TRBJ2-7|-|few|TRBV7-9
CASSYDGKMYEQYF
TGTGCCAGCAGCTATGACGGGAAAATGTACGAGCAGTACTTC
>TRBJ2-7|TRBD2|many|TRBV6-2/TRBV6-3
CASSAGTSAYEQYF
TGTGCCAGCAGTGCCGGGACTAGCGCCTACGAGCAGTACTTC
>TRBJ2-6|-|few|TRBV11-1
CASSRQVSGANVLTF
TGTGCCAGCAGCCGACAGGTCTCTGGGGCCAACGTCCTGACTTTC
>TRBJ1-1|-|-|TRBV18
CASSPGGWSEAFF
TGTGCCAGCTCACCTGGGGGCTGGTCTGAAGCTTTCTTT
>TRBJ1-2|-|many|TRBV2
CASSWGQGNGYTF
TGTGCCAGCAGCTGGGGGCAGGGGAATGGCTACACCTTC
>TRBJ2-3|-|-|TRBV20-1
CSARDSAIRGITDTQYF
TGCAGTGCTAGAGATAGTGCTATACGGGGAATCACAGATACGCAGTATTTT
>TRBJ1-2|-|few|TRBV30
CAWSAARGYGYTF
TGTGCCTGGAGTGCTGCTCGAGGGTATGGCTACACCTTC
>TRBJ2-2|TRBD2|few|TRBV12-3/TRBV12-4
CASSLPSGRPQGGELFF
TGTGCCAGCAGTTTACCTAGCGGGAGGCCCCAGGGGGGGGAGCTGTTTTTT
>TRBJ1-6|-|many|TRBV30
CAWDRPYNSPLHF
TGTGCCTGGGACAGGCCTTATAATTCACCCCTCCACTTT
>TRBJ2-3|TRBD1|many|TRBV28
CASELGQTTDTQYF
TGTGCCAGCGAGCTGGGACAGACGACGGATACGCAGTATTTT
>TRBJ1-2|-|many|TRBV7-9
CASSLESALGYTF
TGTGCCAGCAGCTTAGAGAGTGCGCTGGGCTACACCTTC
>TRBJ2-5|TRBD2|-|TRBV12-3/TRBV12-4
CASSLRRESERTQYF
TGTGCCAGCAGTTTACGGCGGGAGAGTGAGAGGACCCAGTACTTC
>TRBJ2-2|TRBD1|many|TRBV5-1
CASSGQANTGELFF
TGCGCCAGCAGCGGACAGGCGAACACCGGGGAGCTGTTTTTT
>TRBJ2-2|TRBD1|many|TRBV28
CASRSGQEHTGELFF
TGTGCCAGCAGGTCTGGACAGGAACACACCGGGGAGCTGTTTTTT
>TRBJ1-6|-|few|TRBV30
CAWRGVGSPLHF
TGTGCCTGGAGAGGGGTTGGGTCACCCCTCCACTTT
>TRBJ1-1|-|many|TRBV18
CASSPRGSGDTEAFF
TGTGCCAGCTCACCACGGGGGAGCGGGGACACTGAAGCTTTCTTT